The 27 T cell receptor beta chains below all came from one sample that was sequenced in a study of blood T cell repertoires in COVID-19. Data came from immunoSEQ multiplex PCR; TCRdb stores just in-frame clones and leaves some out. The sample has roughly 350,000 clones; 91% are singletons. The sequenced material came from peripheral blood. Receptors were obtained from a woman in her late teens or twenties who had recovered from COVID-19.

V gene TRBV18 combines with J gene TRBJ2-1; 11 nucleotides line up with TRBD2. CDR1 and CDR2 from the germline V gene are KGHSH and LQKENI. Trimming took 0 bases from V and 7 from J; bases not matched to a gene: 5. The CDR3 consists of 16 residues. The CDR3 nucleotides read TGTGCCAGCTCACCACCAGGTCTAGCGGGGGGAAATGAGCAGTTCTTC. Amino acid sequence: CASSPPGLAGGNEQFF.

The CDR3 protein is CASSPRQTNTGELFF. The CDR3 DNA reads TGTGCCAGCTCACCACGGCAGACGAACACCGGGGAGCTGTTTTTT. The rearrangement uses TRBV18 and TRBJ2-2; D is uncertain. Germline lookup yields CDR1 KGHSH and CDR2 LQKENI. Trimming removed 1 base from V and 0 bases from J, with 6 bases in between. This CDR3 is built from 15 residues.

The V and J genes are TRBV19 and TRBJ1-2; 12 positions agree with TRBD1. Germline V gene sequence: CDR1 LNHDA, CDR2 SQIVND (reference sequence). With 4 bases clipped from V and 3 bases from J, the junction kept 3 bases outside the gene matches. The CDR3 loop spans 15 amino acids. The CDR3, as DNA: TGTGCCAGTAGTAGCGGGACAGGGGGCGACTATGGCTACACCTTC. This translates into CASSSGTGGDYGYTF. Together with reference TRBV19 and TRBJ1-2, the CDR3 gives the full variable domain: DGGITQSPKYLFRKEGQNVTLSCEQNLNHDAMYWYRQDPGQGLRLIYYSQIVNDFQKGDIAEGYSVSREKKESFPLTVTSAQKNPTAFYLCASSSGTGGDYGYTFGSGTRLTVV.

The chain couples TRBV11-2 to TRBJ1-1; D not certain. V dropped 5 bases and J dropped 4 bases, with 14 bases sitting between them. Looked up from germline, CDR1 is SGHAT and CDR2 is FQNNGV. CDR3 length: 14 residues. CDR3: CASSESPGGTEAFF. The CDR3 DNA sequence: TGTGCCAGCAGCGAGAGCCCTGGTGGCACTGAAGCTTTCTTT.

The CDR3 sequence: CASSSGTAANYGYTF. The CDR3 DNA reads TGTGCCAGCAGCTCCGGGACAGCAGCTAACTATGGCTACACCTTC. The chain couples TRBV5-6 to TRBJ1-2, with 7 bases fitting TRBD1. Germline values: CDR1 SGHDT, CDR2 YYEEEE. This CDR3 is built from 15 residues. The V and J ends lost 3 bases and 0 bases, in that order; junction bases with no gene match: 5.

The genes are TRBV5-8 and TRBJ2-5; possible D gene TRBD2, 5 bases. With 0 bases removed from V and 5 bases from J, the gap between germline ends came to 14 bases. This CDR3 is built from 15 residues. Germline loops: CDR1 SGHTS, CDR2 YDEGEE. CDR3 in amino acids: CASSLAFGVRETQYF. The CDR3, as DNA: TGTGCCAGCAGCTTGGCGTTCGGGGTCCGGGAGACCCAGTACTTC.

The chain uses TRBV14 and TRBJ1-1; D possibly corresponds to TRBD1 (6 bases). CDR3 length: 17 amino acids. The V and J ends lost 1 base and 3 bases respectively, with 18 bases between them. Per the germline V gene, CDR1 is SGHDN and CDR2 is FVKESK. CDR3: CASSQVLLGGRDTEAFF. For the CDR3, the DNA is TGTGCCAGCAGCCAAGTCCTATTAGGGGGGAGGGACACTGAAGCTTTCTTT.

V usage is TRBV14 and J usage is TRBJ2-5, with 13 bases fitting TRBD2. CDR1 is SGHDN, CDR2 FVKESK, per germline. After removal of 0 bases from V and 5 bases from J, the junction contained 3 bases not matched to a gene. The CDR3 loop spans 16 amino acids. The CDR3 DNA reads TGTGCCAGCAGCCAAGACTCGACTAGCGGGAGGGAGACCCAGTACTTC. It translates to CASSQDSTSGRETQYF.

For this clone: The sample holds other DNA sequences that translate to the same CDR3. The V and J genes are TRBV6-2 or TRBV6-3 and TRBJ1-1; perhaps TRBD1 as D (5 bases). Deletions cut 5 bases from V and 5 bases from J, with 12 bases between. The germline gives CDR1 MNHEY, CDR2 SVGEGT. The CDR3 extends over 13 amino acids. This chain's CDR3 is CASSTRVGTEAFF. DNA for the CDR3: TGTGCCAGCAGTACCAGGGTAGGGACTGAAGCTTTCTTT.

The chain links TRBV18 to TRBJ1-1, with TRBD1 as a possible D gene (5 bases). V gave up 0 bases and J gave up 4 bases, with 12 bases separating them. Germline CDR1 reads KGHSH; CDR2 reads LQKENI. This CDR3 has 15 amino acids. CDR3 residues: CASSPPVGGATEAFF. Here the CDR3 DNA reads TGTGCCAGCTCACCACCGGTGGGGGGAGCCACTGAAGCTTTCTTT.

The CDR3 reads CASSSNLNEKLFF. Here the CDR3 DNA reads TGTGCCAGCAGTTCTAACCTTAATGAAAAACTGTTTTTT. The chain is built from TRBV19 and TRBJ1-4; D is unclear. The CDR3 loop spans 13 amino acids. The V gene's germline CDR1 is LNHDA and CDR2 SQIVND (reference sequence). Between the trimmed V and J ends, which lost 9 bases and 4 bases, there was a span of 12 bases.

The CDR3 sequence is CASSLGGLQGYTF. Written as DNA, the CDR3 is TGTGCCAGCAGTTTAGGAGGGCTGCAGGGCTACACCTTC. J is TRBJ1-2 and V is TRBV28; no reliable D call. The germline gives CDR1 MDHEN, CDR2 SYDVKM. V lost 2 bases and J 8 bases, leaving 12 bases between the germline ends. This CDR3 region has 13 residues.

The chain's CDR3 is CASRTSGNNEQFF. In nucleotides, the CDR3 is TGTGCCAGCAGGACTAGCGGGAACAATGAGCAGTTCTTC. V and J are TRBV11-3 and TRBJ2-1, with 11 positions matching TRBD2. Germline-derived CDR1 and CDR2 are SGHNT and YENEEA. The V segment lost 6 bases and the J segment 5 bases; nucleotides outside the gene matches: 0. There are 13 residues in the CDR3.

J is TRBJ2-2 and V is TRBV11-3, with TRBD1 as a possible D gene (5 bases). Germline V lookup: CDR1 SGHNT, CDR2 YENEEA. The CDR3 totals 15 residues. V was clipped by 4 bases and J by 5 bases, with 14 bases between them. The CDR3 spells CASSSTTRATGELFF. The DNA of the CDR3 is TGTGCCAGCAGCTCAACCACCAGGGCTACCGGGGAGCTGTTTTTT.

The chain has TRBV27 and TRBJ2-2, with no clear D. Germline V lookup: CDR1 MNHEY, CDR2 SMNVEV (reference sequence). V was clipped by 2 bases and J by 0 bases, with 7 bases between them. CDR3 length: 15 residues. The CDR3 protein is CASSLRVPNTGELFF. DNA for the CDR3: TGTGCCAGCAGTTTACGAGTTCCGAACACCGGGGAGCTGTTTTTT.

This clone was seen only once. The rearrangement uses TRBV7-2 and TRBJ2-3, with D hard to call. The germline gives CDR1 SGHTA, CDR2 FQGNSA. The V end lost 2 bases, the J end lost 2 bases, and 8 bases lay between the germline ends. The CDR3 extends over 14 amino acids. As DNA, the CDR3 is TGTGCCAGCAGCTTATACAGAATCACAGATACGCAGTATTTT. It specifies CASSLYRITDTQYF. The entire variable domain, with the rest obtained from reference TRBV7-2 and TRBJ2-3, is as follows: GAGVSQSPSNKVTEKGKDVELRCDPISGHTALYWYRQSLGQGLEFLIYFQGNSAPDKSGLPSDRFSAERTGGSVSTLTIQRTQQEDSAVYLCASSLYRITDTQYFGPGTRLTVL.

This clone was counted a few times. V is TRBV6-5 and J is TRBJ1-2; 7 nucleotides agree with TRBD1. V dropped 5 bases and J dropped 5; count of bases not matched to a gene: 5. Germline CDR1 MNHEY, CDR2 SVGAGI. The CDR3 contains 13 residues. CDR3 protein: CASSTGEGYGYTF. CDR3 bases: TGTGCCAGCAGTACAGGGGAAGGTTATGGCTACACCTTC.

V usage is TRBV5-6 and J usage is TRBJ2-5; 8 bases agree with TRBD1. J lost 4 bases, V lost 8 bases, and 13 bases had no gene match. This CDR3 is built from 15 residues. Germline V gene sequence: CDR1 SGHDT, CDR2 YYEEEE. The CDR3 DNA sequence: TGTGCCAGTGGTAATTCAGGGGGCGGTGGAGAGACCCAGTACTTC. This gives the protein CASGNSGGGGETQYF.

The V and J genes are TRBV5-1 and TRBJ2-1, with D tentatively TRBD2 (5 bases). CDR1 and CDR2 from the germline V gene are SGHRS and YFSETQ. The V end lost 4 bases, the J end lost 4 bases, and 15 bases lay between the germline ends. The CDR3 has 15 amino acids. The CDR3, as DNA: TGCGCCAGCAGCCTGCCAAACCGGGATTACAATGAGCAGTTCTTC. This gives the protein CASSLPNRDYNEQFF.

This chain links TRBV18 with TRBJ1-3; TRBD1 is a possible D gene (6 bases). The germline V and J ends were trimmed by 4 bases and 0 bases, with 13 bases remaining between them. CDR1 is KGHSH, CDR2 LQKENI, per germline. The CDR3 covers 16 residues. The CDR3 spells CASSRQGSPSGNTIYF. For the CDR3, the DNA is TGTGCCAGCTCACGCCAGGGGTCCCCCTCTGGAAACACCATATATTTT.

The chain recombines TRBV7-9 with TRBJ2-2; possibly TRBD2 for D (6 bases). Per the germline V gene, CDR1 is SEHNR and CDR2 is FQNEAQ (reference sequence). Trimming left V 0 bases short and J 1 base short, with 9 bases between. The CDR3 sequence is 16 residues long. CDR3 sequence reads: CASSLAGGMNTGELFF. The CDR3 DNA sequence: TGTGCCAGCAGCTTAGCGGGAGGAATGAACACCGGGGAGCTGTTTTTT.

The rearrangement joins TRBV2 to TRBJ1-1; D unclear. The V end lost 0 bases, the J end lost 6 bases, and 11 bases lay between the germline ends. Germline V lookup: CDR1 SNHLY, CDR2 FYNNEI. This CDR3 spans 14 amino acids. Written as DNA, the CDR3 is TGTGCCAGCAGTGAAGCGACTGGGTGGCCTGAAGCTTTCTTT. Translated, it gives CASSEATGWPEAFF.

This chain links TRBV7-2 with TRBJ2-2, with D maybe TRBD1 (6 bases). The CDR3 is made up of 14 amino acids. The V and J ends lost 5 bases and 8 bases respectively, with 15 bases between them. Germline loops: CDR1 SGHTA, CDR2 FQGNSA. This CDR3 is CASSLDRFQGELFF. The CDR3 nucleotides are TGTGCCAGCAGCCTCGACAGGTTTCAGGGGGAGCTGTTTTTT.

The V and J genes are TRBV6-2 or TRBV6-3 and TRBJ2-6; 7 bases map to TRBD2. This CDR3 has 16 amino acids. Germline trimming cut 2 bases from V and 2 bases from J; bases unmatched to any gene: 3. The V gene's germline CDR1 is MNHEY and CDR2 SVGEGT. The CDR3 DNA follows: TGTGCCAGCAGTTACGGGGGGGGTACTGGGGCCAACGTCCTGACTTTC. Encoded protein: CASSYGGGTGANVLTF.

V gene TRBV5-1 combines with J gene TRBJ1-2; the D gene is possibly TRBD1 (6 bases). V gave up 5 bases and J gave up 6 bases, with 17 bases separating them. Germline V gene lookup returns CDR1 SGHRS and CDR2 YFSETQ. The length of the CDR3 is 14 residues. The CDR3 nucleotides are TGCGCCAGCAGACCCCCCAGGGGCGCCGATGGCTACACCTTC. Protein product: CASRPPRGADGYTF.

The rearrangement joins TRBV3-1 (or the pseudogene TRBV3-2) to TRBJ2-1; 8 nucleotides match TRBD2. Germline CDR1 reads LGHDT; CDR2 reads YNNKEL (reference sequence). The CDR3 has 15 amino acids. The V gene end was trimmed by 4 bases and the J gene end by 9 bases; junction bases not matched to a gene: 11. The CDR3 DNA is TGTGCCAGCAGCCGCCGGGATAGCGGGGCGTCTGAGCAGTTCTTC. This codes for CASSRRDSGASEQFF.

J is TRBJ2-3 and V is TRBV6-5; TRBD1 aligns across 9 bases. In germline, CDR1 is MNHEY, CDR2 SVGAGI. There are 15 residues in the CDR3. After removal of 6 bases from V and 1 base from J, the junction contained 5 bases not matched to a gene. The CDR3: CASRGQGGGTDTQYF. The CDR3, as DNA: TGTGCCAGCAGGGGACAGGGTGGCGGCACAGATACGCAGTATTTT.